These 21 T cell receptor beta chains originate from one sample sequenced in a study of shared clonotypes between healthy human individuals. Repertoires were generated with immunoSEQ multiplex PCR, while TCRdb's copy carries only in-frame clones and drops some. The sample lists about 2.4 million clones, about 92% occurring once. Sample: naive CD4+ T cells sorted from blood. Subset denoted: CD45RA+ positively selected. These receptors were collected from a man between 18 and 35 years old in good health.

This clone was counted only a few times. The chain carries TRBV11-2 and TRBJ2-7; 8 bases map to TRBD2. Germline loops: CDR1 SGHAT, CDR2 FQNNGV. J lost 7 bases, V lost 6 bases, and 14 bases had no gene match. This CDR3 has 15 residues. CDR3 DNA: TGTGCCAGCAGACCGACGACAGCGGGAGAAAGAGAGCAGTACTTC. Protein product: CASRPTTAGEREQYF. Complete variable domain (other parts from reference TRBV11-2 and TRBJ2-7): EAGVAQSPRYKIIEKRQSVAFWCNPISGHATLYWYQQILGQGPKLLIQFQNNGVVDDSQLPKDRFSAERLKGVDSTLKIQPAKLEDSAVYLCASRPTTAGEREQYFGPGTRLTVT.

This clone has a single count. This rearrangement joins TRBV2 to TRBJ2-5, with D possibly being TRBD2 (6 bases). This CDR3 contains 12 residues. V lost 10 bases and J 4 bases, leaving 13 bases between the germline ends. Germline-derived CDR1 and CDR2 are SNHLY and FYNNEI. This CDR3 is CATQGGGETQYF. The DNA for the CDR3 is TGTGCCACCCAGGGAGGAGGAGAGACCCAGTACTTC.

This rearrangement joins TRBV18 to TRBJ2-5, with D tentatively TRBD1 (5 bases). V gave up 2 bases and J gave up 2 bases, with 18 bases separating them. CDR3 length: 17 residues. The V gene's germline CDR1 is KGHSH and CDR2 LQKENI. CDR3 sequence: CASSPFPIQGAQETQYF. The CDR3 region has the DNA TGTGCCAGCTCACCATTTCCCATCCAAGGGGCACAAGAGACCCAGTACTTC.

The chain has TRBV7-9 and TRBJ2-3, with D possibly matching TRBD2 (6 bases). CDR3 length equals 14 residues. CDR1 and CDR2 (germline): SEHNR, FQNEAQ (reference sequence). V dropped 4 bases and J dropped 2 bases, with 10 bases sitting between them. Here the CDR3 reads CASSSGTYTDTQYF. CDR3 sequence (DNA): TGTGCCAGCAGCTCCGGGACTTACACAGATACGCAGTATTTT.

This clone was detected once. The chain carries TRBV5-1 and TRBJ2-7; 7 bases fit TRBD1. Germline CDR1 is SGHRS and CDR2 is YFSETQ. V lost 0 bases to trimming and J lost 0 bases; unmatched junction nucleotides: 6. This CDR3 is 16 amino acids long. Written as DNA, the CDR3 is TGCGCCAGCAGCTTGGATGGCCGGACAGGCTCCTACGAGCAGTACTTC. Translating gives CASSLDGRTGSYEQYF.

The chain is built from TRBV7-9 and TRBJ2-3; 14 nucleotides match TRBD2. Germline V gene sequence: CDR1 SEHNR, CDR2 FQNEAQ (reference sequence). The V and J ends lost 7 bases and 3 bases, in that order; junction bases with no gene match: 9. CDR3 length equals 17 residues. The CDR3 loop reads CASTMTSGRALTDTQYF. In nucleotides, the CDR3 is TGTGCCAGCACCATGACTAGCGGGAGGGCCTTGACAGATACGCAGTATTTT.

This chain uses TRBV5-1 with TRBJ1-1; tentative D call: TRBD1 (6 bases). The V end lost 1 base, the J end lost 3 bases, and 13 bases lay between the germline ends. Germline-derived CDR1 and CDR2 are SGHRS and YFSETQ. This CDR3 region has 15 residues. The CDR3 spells CASSLSRYRDTEAFF. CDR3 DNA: TGCGCCAGCAGCTTGTCTAGATACAGGGACACTGAAGCTTTCTTT.

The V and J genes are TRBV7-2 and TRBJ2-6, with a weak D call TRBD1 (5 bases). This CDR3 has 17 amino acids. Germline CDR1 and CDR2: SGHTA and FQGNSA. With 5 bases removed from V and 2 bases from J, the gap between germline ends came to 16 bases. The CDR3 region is CASSKMGPPTGANVLTF. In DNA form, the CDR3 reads TGTGCCAGCAGCAAAATGGGGCCCCCCACTGGGGCCAACGTCCTGACTTTC.

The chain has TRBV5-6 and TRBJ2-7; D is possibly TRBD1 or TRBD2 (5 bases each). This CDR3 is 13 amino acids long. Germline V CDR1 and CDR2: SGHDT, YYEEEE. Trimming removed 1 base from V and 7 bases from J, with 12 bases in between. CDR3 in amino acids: CASSLIGADEQYF. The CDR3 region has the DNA TGTGCCAGCAGCTTGATCGGGGCTGATGAGCAGTACTTC.

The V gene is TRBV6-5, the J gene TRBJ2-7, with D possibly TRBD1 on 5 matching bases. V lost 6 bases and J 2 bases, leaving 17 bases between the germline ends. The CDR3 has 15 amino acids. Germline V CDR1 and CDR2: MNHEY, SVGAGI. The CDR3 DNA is TGTGCCAGCAGCCCAGGACACGCAACCCCCTACGAGCAGTACTTC. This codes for CASSPGHATPYEQYF.

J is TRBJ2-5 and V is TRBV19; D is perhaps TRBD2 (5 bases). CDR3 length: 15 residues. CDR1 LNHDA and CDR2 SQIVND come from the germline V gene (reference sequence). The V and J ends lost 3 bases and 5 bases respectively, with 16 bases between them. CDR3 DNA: TGTGCCAGTAGTATGGTTGGCCATAGAGGGGAGACCCAGTACTTC. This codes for CASSMVGHRGETQYF.

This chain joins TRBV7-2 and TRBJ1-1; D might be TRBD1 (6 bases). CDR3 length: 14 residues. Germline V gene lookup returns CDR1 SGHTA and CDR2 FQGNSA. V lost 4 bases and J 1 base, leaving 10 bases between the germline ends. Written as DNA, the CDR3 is TGTGCCAGCAGCTGGCAGGGGACGAACACTGAAGCTTTCTTT. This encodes CASSWQGTNTEAFF.

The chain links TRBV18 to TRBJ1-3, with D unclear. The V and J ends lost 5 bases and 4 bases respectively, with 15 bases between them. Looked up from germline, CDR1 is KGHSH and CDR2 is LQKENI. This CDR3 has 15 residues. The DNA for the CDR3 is TGTGCCAGCTCATCACTCCCAAACACGGGAAACACCATATATTTT. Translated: CASSSLPNTGNTIYF.

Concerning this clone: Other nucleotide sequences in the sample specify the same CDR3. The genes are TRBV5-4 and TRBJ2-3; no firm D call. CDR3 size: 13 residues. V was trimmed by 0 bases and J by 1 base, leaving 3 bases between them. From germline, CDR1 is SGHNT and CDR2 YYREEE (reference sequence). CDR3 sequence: CASSLAGTDTQYF. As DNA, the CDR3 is TGTGCCAGCAGCTTGGCGGGCACAGATACGCAGTATTTT. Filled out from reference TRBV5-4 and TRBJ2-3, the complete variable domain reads ETGVTQSPTHLIKTRGQQVTLRCSSQSGHNTVSWYQQALGQGPQFIFQYYREEENGRGNFPPRFSGLQFPNYSSELNVNALELDDSALYLCASSLAGTDTQYFGPGTRLTVL.

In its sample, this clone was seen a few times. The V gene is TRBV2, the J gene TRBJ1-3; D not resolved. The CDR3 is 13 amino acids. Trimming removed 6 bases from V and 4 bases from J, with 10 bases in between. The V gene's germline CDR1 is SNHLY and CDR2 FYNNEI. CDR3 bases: TGTGCCAGCAGGAAGGACGGGGGAAACACCATATATTTT. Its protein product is CASRKDGGNTIYF.

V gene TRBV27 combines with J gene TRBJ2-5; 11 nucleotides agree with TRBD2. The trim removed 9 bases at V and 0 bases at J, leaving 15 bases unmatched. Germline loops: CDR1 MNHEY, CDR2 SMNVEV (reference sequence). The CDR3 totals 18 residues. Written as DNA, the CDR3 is TGTGCCAGTAAGACTAGCGGGAACTATTTCCCGTACCAAGAGACCCAGTACTTC. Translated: CASKTSGNYFPYQETQYF.

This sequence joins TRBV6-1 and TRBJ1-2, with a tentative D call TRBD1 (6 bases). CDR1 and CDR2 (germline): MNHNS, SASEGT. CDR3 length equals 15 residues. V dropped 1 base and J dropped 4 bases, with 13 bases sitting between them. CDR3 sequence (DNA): TGTGCCAGCAGTGAAGGCCCAGGGGAGGGCTATGGCTACACCTTC. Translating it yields CASSEGPGEGYGYTF.

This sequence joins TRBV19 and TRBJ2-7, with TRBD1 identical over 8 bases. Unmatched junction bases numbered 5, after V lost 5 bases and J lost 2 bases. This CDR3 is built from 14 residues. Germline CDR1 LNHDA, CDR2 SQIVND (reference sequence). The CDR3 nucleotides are TGTGCCAGTAGTGGACAGGGCCTACCCTACGAGCAGTACTTC. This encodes CASSGQGLPYEQYF.

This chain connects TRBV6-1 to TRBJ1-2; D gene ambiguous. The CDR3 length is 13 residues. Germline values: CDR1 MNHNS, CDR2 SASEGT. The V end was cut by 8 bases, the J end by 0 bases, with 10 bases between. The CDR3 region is CASLSAANYGYTF. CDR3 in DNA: TGTGCCAGCTTGTCAGCGGCTAACTATGGCTACACCTTC.

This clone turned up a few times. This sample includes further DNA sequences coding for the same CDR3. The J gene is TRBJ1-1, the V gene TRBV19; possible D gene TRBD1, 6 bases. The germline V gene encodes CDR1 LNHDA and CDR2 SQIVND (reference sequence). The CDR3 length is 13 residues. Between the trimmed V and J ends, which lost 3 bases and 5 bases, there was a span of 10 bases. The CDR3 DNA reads TGTGCCAGTAGTATGAGGCAGGGGACTGAAGCTTTCTTT. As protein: CASSMRQGTEAFF. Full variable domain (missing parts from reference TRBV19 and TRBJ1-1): DGGITQSPKYLFRKEGQNVTLSCEQNLNHDAMYWYRQDPGQGLRLIYYSQIVNDFQKGDIAEGYSVSREKKESFPLTVTSAQKNPTAFYLCASSMRQGTEAFFGQGTRLTVV.

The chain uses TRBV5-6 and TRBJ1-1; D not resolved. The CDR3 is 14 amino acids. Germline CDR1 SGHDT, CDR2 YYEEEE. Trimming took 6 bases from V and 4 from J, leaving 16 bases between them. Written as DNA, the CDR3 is TGTGCCAGCAACCAAATAACCGTGTTCACTGAAGCTTTCTTT. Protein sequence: CASNQITVFTEAFF.